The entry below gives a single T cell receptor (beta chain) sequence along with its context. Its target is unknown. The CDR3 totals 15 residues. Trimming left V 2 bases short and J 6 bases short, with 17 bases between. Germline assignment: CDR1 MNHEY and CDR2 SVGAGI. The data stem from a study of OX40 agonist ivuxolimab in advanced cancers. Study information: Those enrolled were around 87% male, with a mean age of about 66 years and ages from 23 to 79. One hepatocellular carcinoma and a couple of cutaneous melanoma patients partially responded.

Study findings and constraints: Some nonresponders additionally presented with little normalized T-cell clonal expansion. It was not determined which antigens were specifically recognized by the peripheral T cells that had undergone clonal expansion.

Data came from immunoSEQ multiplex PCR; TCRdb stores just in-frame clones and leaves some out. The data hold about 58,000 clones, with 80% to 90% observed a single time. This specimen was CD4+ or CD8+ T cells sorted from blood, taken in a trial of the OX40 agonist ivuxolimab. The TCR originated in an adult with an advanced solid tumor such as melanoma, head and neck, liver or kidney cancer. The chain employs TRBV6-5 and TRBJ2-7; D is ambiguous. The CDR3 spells CASSYIFDPPGEQYF. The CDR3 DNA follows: TGTGCCAGCAGTTACATTTTTGATCCGCCGGGCGAGCAGTACTTC.